The 3 T cell receptor beta chains below come from one sample, sequenced in a study of blood T cell repertoires in COVID-19. Using immunoSEQ multiplex PCR, the repertoire was profiled, and TCRdb retains in-frame clones only, with some absent. The table has about 59,000 clones, approximately 80% seen once. Sequences were obtained from peripheral blood. The receptors originated from a woman aged 70-85 years with acute or convalescent COVID-19.

The chain uses TRBV5-1 and TRBJ2-7, with D perhaps TRBD2 (6 bases). The CDR3 is 14 residues long. V lost 6 bases and J lost 0, with 13 bases in between. In germline, CDR1 is SGHRS, CDR2 YFSETQ. The DNA for the CDR3 is TGCGCCAGCAAACCTCAGACTAGCTCCTACGAGCAGTACTTC. It translates to CASKPQTSSYEQYF.

The CDR3 DNA follows: TGTGCCAGCAGCAACAGGGATTATTTCGGTGAAGCTTTCTTT. Its protein is CASSNRDYFGEAFF. The chain is built from TRBV14 and TRBJ1-1; possibly TRBD1 for D (6 bases). V lost 5 bases and J lost 7, with 17 bases in between. Germline V gene sequence: CDR1 SGHDN, CDR2 FVKESK. CDR3 size: 14 residues.

This clone came up a few times. V usage is TRBV4-2 and J usage is TRBJ1-2; no definite D call. The CDR3 length is 15 residues. Germline assignment: CDR1 LGHNA and CDR2 YNFKEQ. V was cut by 0 bases and J by 1 base, with 9 bases left in between. CDR3 in DNA: TGTGCCAGCAGCCAAGATGCGTCGCTTAACTATGGCTACACCTTC. Its translation: CASSQDASLNYGYTF.